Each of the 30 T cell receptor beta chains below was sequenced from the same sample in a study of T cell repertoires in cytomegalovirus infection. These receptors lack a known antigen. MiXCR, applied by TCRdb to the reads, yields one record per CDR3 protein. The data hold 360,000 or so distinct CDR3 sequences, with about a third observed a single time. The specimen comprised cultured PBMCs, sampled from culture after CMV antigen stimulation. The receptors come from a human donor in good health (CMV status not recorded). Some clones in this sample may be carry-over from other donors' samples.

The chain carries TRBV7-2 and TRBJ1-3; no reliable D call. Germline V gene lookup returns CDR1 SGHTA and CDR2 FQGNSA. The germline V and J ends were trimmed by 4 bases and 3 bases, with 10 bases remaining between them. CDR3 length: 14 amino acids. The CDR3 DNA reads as TGTGCCAGCAGCTCCCCGCCCTATGGAAACACCATATATTTT. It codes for CASSSPPYGNTIYF.

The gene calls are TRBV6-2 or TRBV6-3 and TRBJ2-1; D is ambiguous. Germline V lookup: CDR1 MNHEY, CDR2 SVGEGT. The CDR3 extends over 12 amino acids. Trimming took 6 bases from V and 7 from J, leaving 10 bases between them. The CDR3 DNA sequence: TGTGCCAGCAGGCAAGCTAGGAATGAGCAGTTCTTC. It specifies CASRQARNEQFF.

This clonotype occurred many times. The CDR3 nucleotides read TGTGCCAGCAGTTGGGCCTCTAGCACCTCCACAGATACGCAGTATTTT. Translating it yields CASSWASSTSTDTQYF. The V gene is TRBV7-2, the J gene TRBJ2-3; TRBD2 might be the D (5 bases). V lost 6 bases, J lost 2 bases, and 18 bases lay in between. Germline CDR1 reads SGHTA; CDR2 reads FQGNSA. The CDR3 covers 16 residues.

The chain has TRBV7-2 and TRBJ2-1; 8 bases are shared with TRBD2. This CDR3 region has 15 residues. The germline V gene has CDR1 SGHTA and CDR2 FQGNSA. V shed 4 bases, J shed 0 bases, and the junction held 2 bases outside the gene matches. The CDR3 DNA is TGTGCCAGCAGCTCCGGACTAGCCTCCTACAATGAGCAGTTCTTC. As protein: CASSSGLASYNEQFF.

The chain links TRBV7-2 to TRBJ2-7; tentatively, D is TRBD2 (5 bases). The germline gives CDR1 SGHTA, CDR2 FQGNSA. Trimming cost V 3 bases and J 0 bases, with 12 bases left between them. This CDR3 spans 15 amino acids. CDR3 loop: CASSFLGGSSYEQYV. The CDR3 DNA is TGTGCCAGCAGCTTTCTTGGAGGTTCCTCCTACGAGCAGTACGTC.

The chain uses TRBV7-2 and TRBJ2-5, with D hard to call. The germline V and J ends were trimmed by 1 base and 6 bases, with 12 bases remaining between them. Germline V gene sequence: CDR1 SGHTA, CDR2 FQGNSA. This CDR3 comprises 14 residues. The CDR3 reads CASSLGAVLQTQYF. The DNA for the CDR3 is TGTGCCAGCAGCTTAGGGGCGGTTCTCCAGACCCAGTACTTC.

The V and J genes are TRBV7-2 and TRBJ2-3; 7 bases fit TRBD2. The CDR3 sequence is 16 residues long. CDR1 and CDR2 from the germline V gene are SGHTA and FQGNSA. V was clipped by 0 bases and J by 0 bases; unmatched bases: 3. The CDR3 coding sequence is TGTGCCAGCAGCTTAGCGCTAGCGGTTAGCACAGATACGCAGTATTTT. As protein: CASSLALAVSTDTQYF. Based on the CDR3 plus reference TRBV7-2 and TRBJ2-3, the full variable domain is GAGVSQSPSNKVTEKGKDVELRCDPISGHTALYWYRQSLGQGLEFLIYFQGNSAPDKSGLPSDRFSAERTGGSVSTLTIQRTQQEDSAVYLCASSLALAVSTDTQYFGPGTRLTVL.

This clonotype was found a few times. The CDR3 coding sequence is TGTGCCAGCTCACCAAGGGGTGGGTTTGGTGTGAACACTGAAGCTTTCTTT. Translation gives CASSPRGGFGVNTEAFF. The V call is TRBV18, the J call TRBJ1-1; possibly TRBD1 for D (5 bases). The length of the CDR3 is 17 residues. Germline CDR1 is KGHSH and CDR2 is LQKENI. Trimming left V 2 bases short and J 0 bases short, with 16 bases between.

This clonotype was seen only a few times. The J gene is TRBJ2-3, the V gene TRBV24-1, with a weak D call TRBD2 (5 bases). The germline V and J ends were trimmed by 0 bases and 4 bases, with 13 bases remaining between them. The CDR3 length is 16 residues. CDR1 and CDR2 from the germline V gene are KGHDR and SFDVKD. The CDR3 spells CATSDLQSSGADTQYF. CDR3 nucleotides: TGTGCCACCAGTGATTTGCAATCCAGCGGAGCAGATACGCAGTATTTT.

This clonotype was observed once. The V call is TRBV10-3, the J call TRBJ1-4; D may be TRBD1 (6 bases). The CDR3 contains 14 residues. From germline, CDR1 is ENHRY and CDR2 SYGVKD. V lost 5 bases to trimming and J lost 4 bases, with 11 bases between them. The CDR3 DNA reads TGTGCCATCAGTTCGGACAGTGTTAATGAAAAACTGTTTTTT. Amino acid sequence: CAISSDSVNEKLFF.

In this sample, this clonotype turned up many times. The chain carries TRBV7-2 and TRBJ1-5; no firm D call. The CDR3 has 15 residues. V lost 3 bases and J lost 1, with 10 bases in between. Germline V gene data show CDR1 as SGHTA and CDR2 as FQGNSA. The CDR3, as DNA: TGTGCCAGCAGCTTTTATGGGATAAGCAATCAGCCCCAGCATTTT. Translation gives CASSFYGISNQPQHF.

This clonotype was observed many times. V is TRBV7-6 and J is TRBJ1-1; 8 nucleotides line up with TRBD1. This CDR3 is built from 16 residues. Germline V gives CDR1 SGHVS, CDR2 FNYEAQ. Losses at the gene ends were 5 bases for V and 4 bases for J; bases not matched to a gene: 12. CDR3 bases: TGTGCCAGCAGCGCCGGGACAGGAGCCCCGGTCACTGAAGCTTTCTTT. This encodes CASSAGTGAPVTEAFF.

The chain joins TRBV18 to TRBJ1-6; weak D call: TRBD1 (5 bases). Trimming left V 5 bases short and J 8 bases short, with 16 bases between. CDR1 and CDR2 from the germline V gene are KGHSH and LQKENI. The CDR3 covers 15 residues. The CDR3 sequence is CASSDPPGGDSPLHF. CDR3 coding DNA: TGTGCCAGCTCAGACCCTCCGGGGGGAGATTCACCCCTCCACTTT.

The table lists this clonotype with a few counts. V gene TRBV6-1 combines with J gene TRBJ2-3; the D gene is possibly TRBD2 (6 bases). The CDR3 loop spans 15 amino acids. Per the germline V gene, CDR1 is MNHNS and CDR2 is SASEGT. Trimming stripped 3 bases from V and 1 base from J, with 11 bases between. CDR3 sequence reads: CASSERASGTDTQYF. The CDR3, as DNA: TGTGCCAGCAGTGAGCGGGCTAGCGGCACAGATACGCAGTATTTT.

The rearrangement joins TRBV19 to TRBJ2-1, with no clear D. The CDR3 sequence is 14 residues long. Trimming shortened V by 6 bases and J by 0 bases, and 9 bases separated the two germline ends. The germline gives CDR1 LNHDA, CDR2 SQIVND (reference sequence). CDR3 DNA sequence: TGTGCCAGTAGCCGACGGAGCTCCTACAATGAGCAGTTCTTC. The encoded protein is CASSRRSSYNEQFF.

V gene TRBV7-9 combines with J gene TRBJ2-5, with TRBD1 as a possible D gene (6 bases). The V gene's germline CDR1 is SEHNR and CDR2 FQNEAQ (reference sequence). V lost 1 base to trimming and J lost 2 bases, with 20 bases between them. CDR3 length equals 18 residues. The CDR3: CASSLEGTFSGTQETQYF. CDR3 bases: TGTGCCAGCAGCTTAGAGGGGACCTTTTCTGGGACACAAGAGACCCAGTACTTC.

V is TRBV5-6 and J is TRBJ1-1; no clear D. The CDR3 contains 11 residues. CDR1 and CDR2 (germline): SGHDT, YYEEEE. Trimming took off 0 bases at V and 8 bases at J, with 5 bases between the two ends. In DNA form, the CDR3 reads TGTGCCAGCAGCTTGGTGACAGAAGCTTTCTTT. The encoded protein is CASSLVTEAFF. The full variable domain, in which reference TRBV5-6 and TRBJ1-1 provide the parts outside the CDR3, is DAGVTQSPTHLIKTRGQQVTLRCSPKSGHDTVSWYQQALGQGPQFIFQYYEEEERQRGNFPDRFSGHQFPNYSSELNVNALLLGDSALYLCASSLVTEAFFGQGTRLTVV.

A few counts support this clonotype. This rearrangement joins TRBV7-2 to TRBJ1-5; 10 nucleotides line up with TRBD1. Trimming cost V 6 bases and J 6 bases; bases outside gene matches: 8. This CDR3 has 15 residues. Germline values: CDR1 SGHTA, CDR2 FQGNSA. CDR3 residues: CASSYGQGGSQPQHF. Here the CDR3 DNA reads TGTGCCAGCAGTTACGGACAGGGGGGAAGTCAGCCCCAGCATTTT.

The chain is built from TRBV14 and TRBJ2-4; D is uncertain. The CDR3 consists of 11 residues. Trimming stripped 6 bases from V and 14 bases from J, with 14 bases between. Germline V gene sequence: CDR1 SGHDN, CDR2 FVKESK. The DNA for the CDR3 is TGTGCCAGCAGTCACGGCCTACGGGAGTACTTC. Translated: CASSHGLREYF.

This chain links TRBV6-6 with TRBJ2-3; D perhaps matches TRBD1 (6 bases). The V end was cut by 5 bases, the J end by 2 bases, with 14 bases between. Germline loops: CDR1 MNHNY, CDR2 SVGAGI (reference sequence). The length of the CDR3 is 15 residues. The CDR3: CASSPRDTNTDTQYF. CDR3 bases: TGTGCCAGCAGTCCCCGGGACACCAACACAGATACGCAGTATTTT.

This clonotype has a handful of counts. The CDR3 reads CASSDPTLGSSGSYNEQFF. In nucleotides, the CDR3 is TGTGCCAGCAGTGACCCTACCCTAGGAAGTAGCGGGTCTTACAATGAGCAGTTCTTC. The chain couples TRBV25-1 to TRBJ2-1, with 7 bases matching TRBD2. The germline V gene encodes CDR1 MGHDK and CDR2 SYGVNS. J was trimmed by 4 bases and V by 3 bases; bases with no gene match: 18. The CDR3 covers 19 residues.

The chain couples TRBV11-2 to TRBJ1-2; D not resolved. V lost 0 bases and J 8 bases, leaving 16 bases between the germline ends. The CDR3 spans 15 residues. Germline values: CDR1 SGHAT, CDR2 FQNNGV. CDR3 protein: CASSLEGGGHHGYTF. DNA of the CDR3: TGTGCCAGCAGCTTAGAGGGCGGAGGTCATCACGGCTACACCTTC.

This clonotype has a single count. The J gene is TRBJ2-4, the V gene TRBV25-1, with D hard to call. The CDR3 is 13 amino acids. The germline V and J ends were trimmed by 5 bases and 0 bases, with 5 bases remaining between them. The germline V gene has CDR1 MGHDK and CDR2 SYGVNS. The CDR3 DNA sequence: TGTGCCAGCAGTCCGGCAGCCAAAAACATTCAGTACTTC. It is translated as CASSPAAKNIQYF.

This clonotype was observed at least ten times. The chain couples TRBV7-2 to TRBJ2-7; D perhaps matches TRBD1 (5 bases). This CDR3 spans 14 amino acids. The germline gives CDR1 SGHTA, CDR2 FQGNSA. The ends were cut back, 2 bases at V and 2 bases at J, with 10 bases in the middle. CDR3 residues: CASSLSRVPYEQYV. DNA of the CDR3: TGTGCCAGCAGCTTAAGCAGGGTACCCTACGAGCAGTACGTC.

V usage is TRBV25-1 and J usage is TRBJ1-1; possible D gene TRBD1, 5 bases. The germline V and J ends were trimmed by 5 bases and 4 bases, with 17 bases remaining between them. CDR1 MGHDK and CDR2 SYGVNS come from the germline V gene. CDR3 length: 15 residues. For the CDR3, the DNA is TGTGCCAGCAGTCCAAGGATTGAGCAGGGCACTGAAGCTTTCTTT. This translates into CASSPRIEQGTEAFF.

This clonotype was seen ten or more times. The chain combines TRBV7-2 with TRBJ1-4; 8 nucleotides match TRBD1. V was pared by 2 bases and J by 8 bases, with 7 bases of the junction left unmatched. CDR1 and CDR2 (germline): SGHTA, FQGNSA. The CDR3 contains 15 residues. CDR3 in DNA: TGTGCCAGCAGCTTATCTGCAGGGGGCCGAGAAAAACTGTTTTTT. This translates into CASSLSAGGREKLFF.

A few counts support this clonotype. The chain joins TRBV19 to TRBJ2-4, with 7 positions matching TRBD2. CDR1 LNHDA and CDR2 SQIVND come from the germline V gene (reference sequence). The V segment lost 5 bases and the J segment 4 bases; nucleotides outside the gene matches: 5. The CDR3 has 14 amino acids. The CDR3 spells CASSVRLAKNIQYF. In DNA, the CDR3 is TGTGCCAGTAGTGTCAGACTAGCAAAAAACATTCAGTACTTC.

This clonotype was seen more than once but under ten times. The CDR3: CASSVRLDFTDTQYF. CDR3 nucleotides: TGTGCCAGCAGTGTCAGATTGGACTTCACAGATACGCAGTATTTT. The V gene is TRBV12-3 or TRBV12-4, the J gene TRBJ2-3; possible D gene TRBD2, 5 bases. The CDR3 totals 15 residues. V dropped 5 bases and J dropped 2 bases, with 14 bases sitting between them.

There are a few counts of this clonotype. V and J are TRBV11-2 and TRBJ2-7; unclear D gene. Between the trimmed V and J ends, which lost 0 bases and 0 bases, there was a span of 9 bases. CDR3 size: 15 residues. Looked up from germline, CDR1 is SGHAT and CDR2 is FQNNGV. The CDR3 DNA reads TGTGCCAGCAGCTTAGAATTGGGATTCTCCTACGAGCAGTACTTC. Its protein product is CASSLELGFSYEQYF. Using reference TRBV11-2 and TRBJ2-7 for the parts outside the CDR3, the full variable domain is EAGVAQSPRYKIIEKRQSVAFWCNPISGHATLYWYQQILGQGPKLLIQFQNNGVVDDSQLPKDRFSAERLKGVDSTLKIQPAKLEDSAVYLCASSLELGFSYEQYFGPGTRLTVT.

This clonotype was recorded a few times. The CDR3 reads CASSQGTGGSYTF. The CDR3 DNA reads as TGCGCCAGCAGCCAAGGGACAGGGGGAAGCTACACCTTC. The gene calls are TRBV4-1 and TRBJ1-2; 10 bases align to TRBD1. V shed 1 base and J 9 bases; nucleotides not matched to a gene: 2. In germline, CDR1 is MGHRA, CDR2 YSYEKL. This CDR3 has 13 residues.